A selection of T cell receptor beta chains follows, all from one sample in a study of cytomegalovirus exposure and HLA in healthy donors. The repertoire was sequenced with immunoSEQ multiplex PCR; TCRdb's copy has only in-frame clones and lacks some. Among about 82,000 clones listed, 70% to 80% were seen once. The sample comprised PBMCs. These receptors came from a man aged 50-59 years in good health and CMV-seronegative. CDR3s include the opening cysteine and the closing phenylalanine or tryptophan. The order of the fields is D gene, clone size, J gene, V gene, CDR3 DNA, CDR3 protein. D genes are given only for firm matches. Clone sizes are given selectively: once, few, many, or a class where the clone is expanded.

D gene: .
clone size: .
J gene: TRBJ2-3
V gene: TRBV10-3
CDR3 DNA: TGTGCCATCAGTGTCGGGGGGCGTGATAGCACAGATACGCAGTATTTT
CDR3 protein: CAISVGGRDSTDTQYF

D gene: .
clone size: .
J gene: TRBJ1-2
V gene: TRBV30
CDR3 DNA: TGTGCCTGGAGGCGGGTCGGGGGGCAGAACTATGGCTACACCTTC
CDR3 protein: CAWRRVGGQNYGYTF

D gene: TRBD1
clone size: .
J gene: TRBJ1-6
V gene: TRBV18
CDR3 DNA: TGTGCCAGCTCACAACGTCCGGGACAGGGGGAATATAATTCACCCCTCCACTTT
CDR3 protein: CASSQRPGQGEYNSPLHF

D gene: TRBD1
clone size: .
J gene: TRBJ1-3
V gene: TRBV7-9
CDR3 DNA: TGTGCCACCTTGGGCCAGGGGGCAATTTCTGGAAACACCATATATTTT
CDR3 protein: CATLGQGAISGNTIYF

D gene: .
clone size: few
J gene: TRBJ2-2
V gene: TRBV19
CDR3 DNA: TGTGCCAGTAGTATTAGTCTAGCGACCACCGGGGAGCTGTTTTTT
CDR3 protein: CASSISLATTGELFF

D gene: TRBD2
clone size: few
J gene: TRBJ2-1
V gene: TRBV30
CDR3 DNA: TGTGCCTGGAGTGGTGGCGGGGGGGCGTCCTACAATGAGCAGTTCTTC
CDR3 protein: CAWSGGGGASYNEQFF

D gene: .
clone size: few
J gene: TRBJ2-3
V gene: TRBV9
CDR3 DNA: TGTGCCAGCAGCGTAGGGGCTGGGTCCTCAGATACGCAGTATTTT
CDR3 protein: CASSVGAGSSDTQYF

D gene: TRBD1
clone size: many
J gene: TRBJ2-7
V gene: TRBV9
CDR3 DNA: TGTGCCAGCAGCATGGGGACAGCCTACGAGCAGTACTTC
CDR3 protein: CASSMGTAYEQYF

D gene: .
clone size: .
J gene: TRBJ2-7
V gene: TRBV30
CDR3 DNA: TGTGCCCTAAGCTCGGACAGTTTCTACGAGCAGTACTTC
CDR3 protein: CALSSDSFYEQYF

D gene: TRBD2
clone size: .
J gene: TRBJ2-7
V gene: TRBV7-2
CDR3 DNA: TGTGCCAGCCGGGGGGTATCCTACGAGCAGTACTTC
CDR3 protein: CASRGVSYEQYF

D gene: .
clone size: .
J gene: TRBJ2-7
V gene: TRBV5-4
CDR3 DNA: TGTGCCAGCAGCTCAGGGGCCACGGAGCTCTACGAGCAGTACTTC
CDR3 protein: CASSSGATELYEQYF

D gene: TRBD2
clone size: .
J gene: TRBJ2-1
V gene: TRBV14
CDR3 DNA: TGTGCCAGCAGCCGACTAGCGGGGGGGTACAATGAGCAGTTCTTC
CDR3 protein: CASSRLAGGYNEQFF

D gene: .
clone size: few
J gene: TRBJ1-2
V gene: TRBV30
CDR3 DNA: TGTGCCTGGAGTGTACAGACTAACTATGGCTACACCTTC
CDR3 protein: CAWSVQTNYGYTF

D gene: .
clone size: .
J gene: TRBJ1-1
V gene: TRBV10-3
CDR3 DNA: TGTGCCATCAGTGAGCGTTGGGCGCAGGGCCGAGCTTTCTTT
CDR3 protein: CAISERWAQGRAFF

D gene: .
clone size: .
J gene: TRBJ2-3
V gene: TRBV12-5
CDR3 DNA: TGTGCTAGTGGTTTGGGCCCTCAGGGAACCCTCGGCACAGATACGCAGTATTTT
CDR3 protein: CASGLGPQGTLGTDTQYF

D gene: TRBD1
clone size: few
J gene: TRBJ2-3
V gene: TRBV19
CDR3 DNA: TGTGCCAGTATTCGGACAGGGGGGGGGTCAGGGGATACGCAGTATTTT
CDR3 protein: CASIRTGGGSGDTQYF

D gene: TRBD2
clone size: .
J gene: TRBJ2-1
V gene: TRBV27
CDR3 DNA: TGTGCCAGCAGTTTAAATTACGCGGGGGCCTACAATGAGCAGTTCTTC
CDR3 protein: CASSLNYAGAYNEQFF

D gene: .
clone size: .
J gene: TRBJ1-1
V gene: TRBV11-2
CDR3 DNA: TGTGCCAGCAGCTTAGAGTTTCGGGTCAAGAACACTGAAGCTTTCTTT
CDR3 protein: CASSLEFRVKNTEAFF

D gene: TRBD1
clone size: .
J gene: TRBJ2-7
V gene: TRBV10-3
CDR3 DNA: TGTGCCATCAGTGAGGGGGGACAGGGATCTATGCAGGACGAGCAGTACTTC
CDR3 protein: CAISEGGQGSMQDEQYF

D gene: .
clone size: once
J gene: TRBJ2-7
V gene: TRBV12-5
CDR3 DNA: TGTGCTAGTGGTTGGGCGGGGGCCGGCTCCGCCGAGCAGTACTTC
CDR3 protein: CASGWAGAGSAEQYF

D gene: TRBD2
clone size: .
J gene: TRBJ2-7
V gene: TRBV5-1
CDR3 DNA: TGCGCCAGCAGCTCCTCTAGCGGGGGGGGCTACGAGCAGTACTTC
CDR3 protein: CASSSSSGGGYEQYF

D gene: TRBD1
clone size: .
J gene: TRBJ2-2
V gene: TRBV29-1
CDR3 DNA: TGCAGCGTTGAGGGACAGGGGATGTCCGGGGAGCTGTTTTTT
CDR3 protein: CSVEGQGMSGELFF

D gene: TRBD2
clone size: few
J gene: TRBJ2-3
V gene: TRBV19
CDR3 DNA: TGTGCCACCACGGGACTAGCGGTAGATACGCAGTATTTT
CDR3 protein: CATTGLAVDTQYF

D gene: TRBD1
clone size: .
J gene: TRBJ1-6
V gene: TRBV6-5
CDR3 DNA: TGTGCCAGCAGTTTAAGGACAGGAGCCTCACCCCTCCACTTT
CDR3 protein: CASSLRTGASPLHF

D gene: .
clone size: .
J gene: TRBJ2-7
V gene: TRBV15
CDR3 DNA: TGTGCCACCACCTCAGGGTTCGACGACGAGCAGTACTTC
CDR3 protein: CATTSGFDDEQYF

D gene: .
clone size: .
J gene: TRBJ2-7
V gene: TRBV20-1
CDR3 DNA: TGCAGTGGAGCAGGGCAGGAAGGGCAGTACTTC
CDR3 protein: CSGAGQEGQYF

D gene: .
clone size: .
J gene: TRBJ1-2
V gene: TRBV19
CDR3 DNA: TGTGCCAGTAGCTTCAAGAACAGGGATTCCTATGGCTACACCTTC
CDR3 protein: CASSFKNRDSYGYTF

D gene: TRBD1
clone size: .
J gene: TRBJ2-3
V gene: TRBV7-2
CDR3 DNA: TGTGCCAGCAGCCCCCGGACAGGGGGCACAGATACGCAGTATTTT
CDR3 protein: CASSPRTGGTDTQYF

D gene: .
clone size: once
J gene: TRBJ2-5
V gene: TRBV5-1
CDR3 DNA: TGCGCCAGCAGCTCGACTATTCAAGAGACCCAGTACTTC
CDR3 protein: CASSSTIQETQYF

D gene: TRBD2
clone size: .
J gene: TRBJ2-3
V gene: TRBV5-4
CDR3 DNA: TGTGCCAGCAGATATAGCGGGGCCTCCACAGATACGCAGTATTTT
CDR3 protein: CASRYSGASTDTQYF

D gene: .
clone size: .
J gene: TRBJ2-3
V gene: TRBV6-1
CDR3 DNA: TGTGCCAGCAGTTCCCGGGACATCCCGAGGGATACGCAGTATTTT
CDR3 protein: CASSSRDIPRDTQYF

D gene: .
clone size: .
J gene: TRBJ1-4
V gene: TRBV18
CDR3 DNA: TGTGCCAGCTCACCACCAAGGGGAGGTGAAAAACTGTTTTTT
CDR3 protein: CASSPPRGGEKLFF

D gene: .
clone size: .
J gene: TRBJ1-1
V gene: TRBV7-9
CDR3 DNA: TGTGCCAGCAGCTGGAGAGTTGAAGCTTTCTTT
CDR3 protein: CASSWRVEAFF

D gene: TRBD2
clone size: .
J gene: TRBJ2-2
V gene: TRBV5-6
CDR3 DNA: TGTGCCAGCAGCCGTCGCGGGGCGCGGGGGACCGGGGAGCTGTTTTTT
CDR3 protein: CASSRRGARGTGELFF

D gene: .
clone size: .
J gene: TRBJ1-1
V gene: TRBV5-4
CDR3 DNA: TGTGCCAGCAGCGCCGGGAACAGGAACACTGAAGCTTTCTTT
CDR3 protein: CASSAGNRNTEAFF

D gene: TRBD1
clone size: .
J gene: TRBJ2-1
V gene: TRBV4-2
CDR3 DNA: TGTGCCAGCAGCCAAGGAGGGGGACAGGGTTTCAATGAGCAGTTCTTC
CDR3 protein: CASSQGGGQGFNEQFF

D gene: .
clone size: .
J gene: TRBJ1-2
V gene: TRBV6-1
CDR3 DNA: TGTGCCAGCAGCCTAGGGCCGGTCTCGGCGGGTGGCTACACCTTC
CDR3 protein: CASSLGPVSAGGYTF

D gene: .
clone size: few
J gene: TRBJ1-3
V gene: TRBV30
CDR3 DNA: TGTGCCTGGAGTACAGGGACGGTGGGTGGAAACACCATATATTTT
CDR3 protein: CAWSTGTVGGNTIYF

D gene: TRBD2
clone size: .
J gene: TRBJ2-1
V gene: TRBV2
CDR3 DNA: TGTGCCAGCCTGACTAGCGGCTACAATGAGCAGTTCTTC
CDR3 protein: CASLTSGYNEQFF

D gene: TRBD2
clone size: .
J gene: TRBJ2-2
V gene: TRBV30
CDR3 DNA: TGTGCCCGGGGAGGGGAACTCAGGGAGCTGTTTTTT
CDR3 protein: CARGGELRELFF

D gene: .
clone size: once
J gene: TRBJ2-2
V gene: TRBV5-4
CDR3 DNA: TGTGCCAGCAGCTTGGACAGGGCCGCGAACACCGGGGAGCTGTTTTTT
CDR3 protein: CASSLDRAANTGELFF

D gene: TRBD1
clone size: .
J gene: TRBJ2-1
V gene: TRBV19
CDR3 DNA: TGTGCCAGTAGTACCGACAGGGGGCGCGGTAATGAGCAGTTCTTC
CDR3 protein: CASSTDRGRGNEQFF

D gene: .
clone size: .
J gene: TRBJ2-7
V gene: TRBV5-1
CDR3 DNA: TGCGCCAGCAGCTTGGCCGGGGGGCGCGAGCAGTACTTC
CDR3 protein: CASSLAGGREQYF

D gene: TRBD1
clone size: .
J gene: TRBJ2-3
V gene: TRBV10-3
CDR3 DNA: TGTGCCATCAGTGAACGACAGGGGGGGTATACGCAGTATTTT
CDR3 protein: CAISERQGGYTQYF

D gene: .
clone size: few
J gene: TRBJ1-1
V gene: TRBV6-1
CDR3 DNA: TGTGCCAGCAGCCAGGGTAGGGCTGAAGCTTTCTTT
CDR3 protein: CASSQGRAEAFF

D gene: .
clone size: .
J gene: TRBJ2-5
V gene: TRBV18
CDR3 DNA: TGTGCCAGCTCACCTCAGGACTTGCAAGAGACCCAGTACTTC
CDR3 protein: CASSPQDLQETQYF

D gene: TRBD1
clone size: .
J gene: TRBJ1-5
V gene: TRBV15
CDR3 DNA: TGTGCCACCAGCAGAATCACCGGACAGGGCCGCAATCAGCCCCAGCATTTT
CDR3 protein: CATSRITGQGRNQPQHF

D gene: TRBD2
clone size: .
J gene: TRBJ2-7
V gene: TRBV11-3
CDR3 DNA: TGTGCCAGCAGCCCGACTAGCGGGGCTGTCTACGAGCAGTACTTC
CDR3 protein: CASSPTSGAVYEQYF

D gene: .
clone size: few
J gene: TRBJ1-3
V gene: TRBV6-5
CDR3 DNA: TGTGCCAGCAGACCCGGACTGGTCTCTGGAAACACCATATATTTT
CDR3 protein: CASRPGLVSGNTIYF

D gene: .
clone size: .
J gene: TRBJ2-2
V gene: TRBV14
CDR3 DNA: TGTGCCAGCAGCCGGGCTGGGTCCACCGGGGAGCTGTTTTTT
CDR3 protein: CASSRAGSTGELFF

D gene: .
clone size: many
J gene: TRBJ2-4
V gene: TRBV5-4
CDR3 DNA: TGTGCCAGCAGCTTGGCGGGGGCCAAAAACATTCAGTACTTC
CDR3 protein: CASSLAGAKNIQYF

D gene: TRBD2
clone size: .
J gene: TRBJ2-1
V gene: TRBV19
CDR3 DNA: TGTGCCAGTAGTAGGGCTAGCGGGGGCCGCTCCTACAATGAGCAGTTCTTC
CDR3 protein: CASSRASGGRSYNEQFF

D gene: TRBD1
clone size: .
J gene: TRBJ1-5
V gene: TRBV5-6
CDR3 DNA: TGTGCCAGCAGCCCCCGGGACAGGCGGAGCAATCAGCCCCAGCATTTT
CDR3 protein: CASSPRDRRSNQPQHF

D gene: TRBD2
clone size: .
J gene: TRBJ2-1
V gene: TRBV7-2
CDR3 DNA: TGTGCCAGAAGCGGGGGGACCCTCCAGGAGCAGTTCTTC
CDR3 protein: CARSGGTLQEQFF

D gene: TRBD1
clone size: few
J gene: TRBJ1-2
V gene: TRBV7-8
CDR3 DNA: TGTGCCAGCAGCTTCCGGGACAGTACCTATGGCTACACCTTC
CDR3 protein: CASSFRDSTYGYTF

D gene: .
clone size: .
J gene: TRBJ1-4
V gene: TRBV5-4
CDR3 DNA: TGTGCCAGCAGCCCAGGACAGATGAATAATGAAAAACTGTTTTTT
CDR3 protein: CASSPGQMNNEKLFF